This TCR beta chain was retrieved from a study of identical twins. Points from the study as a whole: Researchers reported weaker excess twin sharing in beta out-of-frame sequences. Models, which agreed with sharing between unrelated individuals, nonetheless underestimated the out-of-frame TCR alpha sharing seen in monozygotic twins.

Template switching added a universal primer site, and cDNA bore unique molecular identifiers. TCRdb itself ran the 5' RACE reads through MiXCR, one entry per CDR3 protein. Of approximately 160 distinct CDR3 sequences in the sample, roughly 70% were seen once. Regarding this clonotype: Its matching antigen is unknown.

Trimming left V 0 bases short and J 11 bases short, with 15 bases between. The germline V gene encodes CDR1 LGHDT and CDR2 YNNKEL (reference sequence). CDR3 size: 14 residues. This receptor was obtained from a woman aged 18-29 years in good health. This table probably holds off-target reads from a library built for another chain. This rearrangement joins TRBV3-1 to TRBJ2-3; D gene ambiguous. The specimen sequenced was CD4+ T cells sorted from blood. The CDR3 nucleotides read TGTGCCAGCAGCCAAGACGATGCGGCCCCGCGGCAGTATTTT. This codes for CASSQDDAAPRQYF.